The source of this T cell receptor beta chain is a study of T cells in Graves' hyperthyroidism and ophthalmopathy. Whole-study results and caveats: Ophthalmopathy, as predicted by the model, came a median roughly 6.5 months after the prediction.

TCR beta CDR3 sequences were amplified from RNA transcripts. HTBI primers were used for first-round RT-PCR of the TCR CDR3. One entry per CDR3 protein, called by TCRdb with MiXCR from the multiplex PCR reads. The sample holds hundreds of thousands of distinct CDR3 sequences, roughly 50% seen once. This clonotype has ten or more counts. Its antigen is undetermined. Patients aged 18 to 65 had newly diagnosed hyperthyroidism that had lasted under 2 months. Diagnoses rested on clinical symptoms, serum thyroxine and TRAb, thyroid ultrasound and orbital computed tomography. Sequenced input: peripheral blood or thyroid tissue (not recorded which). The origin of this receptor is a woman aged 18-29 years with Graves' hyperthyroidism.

The CDR3 DNA is TGTGCCAGCAACTTATATGAGATGGGCTACACCTTC. Translation: CASNLYEMGYTF. The gene calls are TRBV5-6 and TRBJ1-2; D is unclear. Germline CDR1 and CDR2: SGHDT and YYEEEE. The CDR3 is 12 residues long. Trimming removed 6 bases at V and 8 bases at J, with 14 bases between.